This T cell receptor beta chain was recovered during a study of blood T cells in healthy people across ages. Whole-study results and caveats: Whereas aged donors had fewer naive CD4+ cells, long-lived donors had more of them and higher diversity.

The table lists this clonotype with a few counts. Its antigen is undetermined. Sample-barcoded 5' priming and a J-beta primer mix drove a second PCR of 7 to 11 cycles. Every individual sample yielded 2.5 million or more paired-end reads (each containing CDR3). TCRdb re-called the 5' RACE reads through MiXCR, storing one row per CDR3 protein. The sample comprises approximately 1.5 million distinct CDR3 sequences, 30% to 40% of which are singletons, and about 10% rests with the top ten. This CDR3 contains 16 residues. The trim removed 5 bases at V and 0 bases at J, leaving 8 bases unmatched. Looked up from germline, CDR1 is SGHTA and CDR2 is FQGNSA.

The source is a woman in her 30s in good health. The sequenced material came from blood. This sequence joins TRBV7-2 and TRBJ2-3; 7 bases agree with TRBD2. CDR3 region: CASSMGTITSTDTQYF. The DNA of the CDR3 is TGTGCCAGCAGCATGGGGACTATCACTAGCACAGATACGCAGTATTTT.